This T cell receptor beta chain was found in a study of T cells in Graves' hyperthyroidism and ophthalmopathy. Study findings and constraints: Blood also showed most of the thyroid clonotypes that were expanded above 0.001.

The study included ophthalmopathy patients with Clinical Activity Score at least 3, NOSPECS grade at least 4 and duration under 3 months. TCR beta CDR3 sequences were amplified from RNA transcripts. With the HTBI primer set, the TCR CDR3 went through a first round of RT-PCR. TCRdb processed the multiplex PCR reads anew with MiXCR; each CDR3 protein has one entry. Counted here are about 260,000 distinct CDR3 sequences, less than 20% occurring once; the ten biggest clones make up 25% to 30%. In this sample, this clonotype turned up many times. Its specificity is unknown. CDR1 is LNHDA and CDR2 is SQIVND in the germline V gene (reference sequence). The V gene end was trimmed by 5 bases and the J gene end by 0 bases; junction bases not matched to a gene: 6. CDR3 length equals 15 residues.

Sequenced material: blood. The TCR sequence derives from a young woman with Graves' ophthalmopathy. J is TRBJ1-1 and V is TRBV19; 7 bases match TRBD1. CDR3 loop: CASSATRGMNTEAFF. Written as DNA, the CDR3 is TGTGCCAGTAGTGCAACCAGGGGGATGAACACTGAAGCTTTCTTT.